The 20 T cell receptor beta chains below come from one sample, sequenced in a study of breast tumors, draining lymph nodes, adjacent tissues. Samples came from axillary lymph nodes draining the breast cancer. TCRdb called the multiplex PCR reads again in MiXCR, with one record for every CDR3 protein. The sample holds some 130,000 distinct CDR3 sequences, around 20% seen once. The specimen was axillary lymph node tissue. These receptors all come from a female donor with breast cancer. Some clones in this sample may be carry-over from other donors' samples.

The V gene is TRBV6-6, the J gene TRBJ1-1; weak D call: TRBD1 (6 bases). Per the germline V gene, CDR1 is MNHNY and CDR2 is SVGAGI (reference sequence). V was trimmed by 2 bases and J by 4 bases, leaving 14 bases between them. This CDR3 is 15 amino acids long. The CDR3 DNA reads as TGTGCCAGCAGTTACGTATCAGGGGCCGGCACTGAAGCTTTCTTT. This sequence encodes CASSYVSGAGTEAFF.

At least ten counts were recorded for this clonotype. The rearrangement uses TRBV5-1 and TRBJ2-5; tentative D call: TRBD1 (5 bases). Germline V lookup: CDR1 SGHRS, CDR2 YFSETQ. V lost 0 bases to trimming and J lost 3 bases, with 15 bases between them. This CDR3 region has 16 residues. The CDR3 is CASSLDPGRVEETQYF. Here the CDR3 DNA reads TGCGCCAGCAGCTTGGACCCGGGCAGGGTCGAAGAGACCCAGTACTTC.

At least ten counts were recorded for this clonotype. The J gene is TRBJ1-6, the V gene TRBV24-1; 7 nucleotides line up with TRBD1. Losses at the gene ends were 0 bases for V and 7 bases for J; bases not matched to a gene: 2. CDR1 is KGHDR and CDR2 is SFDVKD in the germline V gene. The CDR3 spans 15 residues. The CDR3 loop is CATSDLGRGNSPLHF. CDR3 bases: TGTGCCACCAGTGATTTGGGCAGGGGGAATTCACCCCTCCACTTT.

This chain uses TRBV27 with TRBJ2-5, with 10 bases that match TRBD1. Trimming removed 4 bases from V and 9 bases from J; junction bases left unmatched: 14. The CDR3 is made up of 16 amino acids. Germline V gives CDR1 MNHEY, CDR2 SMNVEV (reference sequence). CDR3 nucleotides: TGTGCCAGCAGTTCCCGGGACAGGGGCAGGGGCGAGGCCCAGTACTTC. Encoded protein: CASSSRDRGRGEAQYF.

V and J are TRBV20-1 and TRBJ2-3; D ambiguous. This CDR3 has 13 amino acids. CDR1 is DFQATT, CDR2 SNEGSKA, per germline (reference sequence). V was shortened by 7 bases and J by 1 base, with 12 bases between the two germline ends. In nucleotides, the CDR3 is TGCAGTGAATTCTCGTCGGGCACAGATACGCAGTATTTT. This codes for CSEFSSGTDTQYF.

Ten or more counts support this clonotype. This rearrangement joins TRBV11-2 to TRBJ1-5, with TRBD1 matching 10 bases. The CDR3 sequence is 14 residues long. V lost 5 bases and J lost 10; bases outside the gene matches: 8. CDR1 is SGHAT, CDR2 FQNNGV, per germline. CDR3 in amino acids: CASSVGTGEAPQHF. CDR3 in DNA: TGTGCCAGCAGCGTTGGGACAGGGGAGGCTCCCCAGCATTTT.

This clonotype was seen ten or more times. The CDR3 spells CASSLDSSFYNEQFF. DNA for the CDR3: TGTGCCAGCAGCTTAGATTCTAGCTTCTACAATGAGCAGTTCTTC. The chain has TRBV7-6 and TRBJ2-1, with D maybe TRBD2 (5 bases). V lost 1 base to trimming and J lost 3 bases, with 10 bases between them. The length of the CDR3 is 15 residues. Germline V CDR1 and CDR2: SGHVS, FNYEAQ.

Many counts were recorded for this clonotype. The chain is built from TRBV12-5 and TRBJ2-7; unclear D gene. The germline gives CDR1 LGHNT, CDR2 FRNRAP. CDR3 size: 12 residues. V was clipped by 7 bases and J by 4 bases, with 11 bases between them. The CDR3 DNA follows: TGTGCTAGTGCTAATCACCGGTACGAGCAGTACTTC. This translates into CASANHRYEQYF.

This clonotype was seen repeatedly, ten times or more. CDR3 protein: CASGLAGGDTQYF. In DNA form, the CDR3 reads TGCGCCAGCGGACTAGCGGGAGGAGATACGCAGTATTTT. The V and J genes are TRBV10-2 and TRBJ2-3; 14 nucleotides align to TRBD2. Losses at the gene ends were 8 bases for V and 5 bases for J; bases not matched to a gene: 0. The CDR3 contains 13 residues. Germline assignment: CDR1 WSHSY and CDR2 SAAADI.

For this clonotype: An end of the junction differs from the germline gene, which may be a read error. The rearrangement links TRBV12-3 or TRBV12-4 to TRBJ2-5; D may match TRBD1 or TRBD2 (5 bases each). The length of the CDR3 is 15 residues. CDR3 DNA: TGTGCCAGCAGTCGGGGCGTTTCGGTGGCAGAGGCCCAGTACTTC. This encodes CASSRGVSVAEAQYF.

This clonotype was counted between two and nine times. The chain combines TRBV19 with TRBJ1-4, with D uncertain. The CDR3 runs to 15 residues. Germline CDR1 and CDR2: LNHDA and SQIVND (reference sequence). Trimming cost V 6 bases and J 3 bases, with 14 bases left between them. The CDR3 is CASSPGGGPNEKLFF. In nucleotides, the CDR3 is TGTGCCAGTAGCCCCGGTGGAGGGCCTAATGAAAAACTGTTTTTT.

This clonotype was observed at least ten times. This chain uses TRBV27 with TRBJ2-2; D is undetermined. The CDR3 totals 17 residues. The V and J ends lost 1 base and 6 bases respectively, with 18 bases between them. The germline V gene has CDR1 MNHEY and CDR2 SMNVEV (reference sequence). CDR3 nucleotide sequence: TGTGCCAGCAGTTTATTACTCACAGCCTCTGCTCCCGGGGAGCTGTTTTTT. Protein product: CASSLLLTASAPGELFF.

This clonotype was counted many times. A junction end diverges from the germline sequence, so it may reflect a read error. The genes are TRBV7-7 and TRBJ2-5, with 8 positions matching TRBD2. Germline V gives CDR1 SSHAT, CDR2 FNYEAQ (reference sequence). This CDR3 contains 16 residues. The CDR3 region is CASSLGFSAGGETQYF. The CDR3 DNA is TGTGCTAGCAGCTTAGGCTTTAGCGCGGGGGGAGAGACCCAGTACTTC.

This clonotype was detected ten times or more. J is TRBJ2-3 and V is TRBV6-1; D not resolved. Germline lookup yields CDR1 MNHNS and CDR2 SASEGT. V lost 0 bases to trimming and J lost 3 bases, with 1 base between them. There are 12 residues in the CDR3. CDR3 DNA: TGTGCCAGCAGTGAAGCGACAGATACGCAGTATTTT. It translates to CASSEATDTQYF.

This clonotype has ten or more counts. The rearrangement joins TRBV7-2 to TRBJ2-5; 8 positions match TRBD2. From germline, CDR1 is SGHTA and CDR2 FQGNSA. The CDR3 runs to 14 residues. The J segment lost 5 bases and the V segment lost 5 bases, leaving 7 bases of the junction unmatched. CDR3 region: CASSRRGGFETQYF. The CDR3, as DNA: TGTGCCAGCAGCCGCCGCGGGGGGTTCGAGACCCAGTACTTC.

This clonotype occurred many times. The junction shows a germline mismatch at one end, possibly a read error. The CDR3 DNA follows: TGTGCTAGCAGCCCGGGACTTCACAATGAGCAGTTCTTC. It encodes CASSPGLHNEQFF. The rearrangement joins TRBV7-7 to TRBJ2-1, with D perhaps matching TRBD2 (6 bases). Germline values: CDR1 SSHAT, CDR2 FNYEAQ (reference sequence). The length of the CDR3 is 13 residues.

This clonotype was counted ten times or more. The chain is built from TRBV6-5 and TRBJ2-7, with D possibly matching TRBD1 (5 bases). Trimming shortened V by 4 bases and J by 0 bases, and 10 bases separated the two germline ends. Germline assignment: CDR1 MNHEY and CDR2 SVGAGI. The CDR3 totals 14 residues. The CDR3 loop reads CASSWGRNSYEQYF. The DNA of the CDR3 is TGTGCCAGCAGTTGGGGCAGAAACTCCTACGAGCAGTACTTC.

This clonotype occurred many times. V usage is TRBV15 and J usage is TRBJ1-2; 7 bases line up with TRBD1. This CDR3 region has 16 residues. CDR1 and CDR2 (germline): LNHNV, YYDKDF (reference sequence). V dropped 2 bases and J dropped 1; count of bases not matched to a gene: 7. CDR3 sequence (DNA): TGTGCCACCAGCAGACGTAGACAGGGAGATAACTATGGCTACACCTTC. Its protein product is CATSRRRQGDNYGYTF.

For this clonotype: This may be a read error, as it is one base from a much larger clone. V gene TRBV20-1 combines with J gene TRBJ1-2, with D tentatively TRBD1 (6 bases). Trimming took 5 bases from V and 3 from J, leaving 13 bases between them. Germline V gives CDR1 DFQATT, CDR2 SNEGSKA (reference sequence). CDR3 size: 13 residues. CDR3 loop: CSAGGGFDYGYTF. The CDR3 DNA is TGCAGTGCTGGAGGGGGGTTCGACTATGGCTACACCTTC.

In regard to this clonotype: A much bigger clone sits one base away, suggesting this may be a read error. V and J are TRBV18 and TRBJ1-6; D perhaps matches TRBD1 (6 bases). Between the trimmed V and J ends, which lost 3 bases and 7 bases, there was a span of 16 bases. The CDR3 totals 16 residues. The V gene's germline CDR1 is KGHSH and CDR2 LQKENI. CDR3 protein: CASSPYTTGVNSPLHF. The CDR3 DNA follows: TGTGCCAGCTCACCCTATACGACAGGAGTAAATTCACCCCTCCACTTT.